This record looks at one T cell receptor beta chain sequence and its context. Its antigen is currently unknown. This specimen belongs to a study of shared clonotypes between healthy human individuals. Whole-study context: CD4 naive and memory got three plates each, CD8 naive two, CD8 memory one.

Study observations and caveats: Sequencing depth was expected to influence donor clonotype sharing. When naive CD4 clonotypes were compared across a handful of donors, around 5% were shared.

Using immunoSEQ multiplex PCR, the repertoire was profiled, and TCRdb retains in-frame clones only, with some absent. The sample shows around 1.4 million clones, just under 99% of them seen only once. CDR3 length: 17 amino acids. The germline gives CDR1 SGHNT, CDR2 YYREEE (reference sequence). V lost 1 base, J lost 2 bases, and 10 bases stayed unmatched. The V and J genes are TRBV5-4 and TRBJ2-7; TRBD2 matches 9 bases. Input material: naive CD4+ T cells sorted from blood. Stated subset: CD45RA+ positively selected. This TCR was recovered from a man aged 30 to 39 in good health. The CDR3 is CASSLNSVGGRAYEQYF. For the CDR3, the DNA is TGTGCCAGCAGCTTGAATTCTGTCGGCGGGAGGGCCTACGAGCAGTACTTC.